This T cell receptor (beta chain) was captured by sequencing in a study of cytomegalovirus exposure and HLA in healthy donors. About the research overall: A later analysis reported the roughly 120 validation repertoires used the same platform as the approximately 660 first-cohort repertoires. General study findings and limits: The classifier, whose performance was assessed in both the original and validation cohorts, reportedly diagnosed cytomegalovirus status with high specificity and sensitivity. The CMV antigen specificity of three CMV-associated chains was confirmed through in vitro analysis.

Sequencing was performed with immunoSEQ multiplex PCR; in TCRdb, only in-frame clones are kept and a portion is missing. The data hold 50,000 to 65,000 clones, with 95% observed a single time. Of note for this clone: Its antigen is undetermined.

V shed 4 bases and J 4 bases; nucleotides not matched to a gene: 10. Germline V gene lookup returns CDR1 MNHEY and CDR2 SVGAGI. The CDR3 runs to 16 residues. The donors were part of the validation cohort of roughly 110 subjects. That cohort was separate from the first cohort, which comprised under 750 subjects. Material: PBMCs. This sequence was found in a woman younger than 35 in good health and CMV-seropositive. The chain links TRBV6-5 to TRBJ1-5; 7 nucleotides agree with TRBD1. In DNA form, the CDR3 reads TGTGCCAGCAGTTGGTCGGGACAGCAGGCTAATCAGCCCCAGCATTTT. Its protein is CASSWSGQQANQPQHF.